This T cell receptor (beta chain) is drawn from a study of cytomegalovirus exposure and HLA in healthy donors. In the study overall: Genetic ancestry analysis placed around 76% of the 398 donors that were genotyped in the Caucasian-associated cluster. Study conclusions and caveats: Later analysis identified a missense DCLRE1C variant that was linked to TCR beta V- and J-gene trimming. A later analysis by the authors found several of the most significant clusters apparently linked to common viral pathogens. Researchers counted 150 to 200 TCR beta chains as cytomegalovirus-associated.

A note on this clone: Its antigen is as yet unknown.

PCR amplification relied on 60 Vbeta primers (plus 13 Jbeta primers). The table came from immunoSEQ multiplex PCR; TCRdb's copy has only in-frame clones and leaves some out. Recorded here are some 48,000 clones; the top ten clones represent 5.5% to 7%. This sequence was found in a male donor in good health and CMV-seropositive. The sample comprised PBMCs.

The CDR3 region is CASRGPRGKAGELFF. CDR3 bases: TGTGCCAGCAGGGGGCCCAGGGGCAAGGCCGGGGAGCTGTTTTTT. The V call is TRBV2, the J call TRBJ2-2; tentatively, D is TRBD1 (6 bases). The length of the CDR3 is 15 residues. V lost 6 bases to trimming and J lost 6 bases, with 17 bases between them. The germline gives CDR1 SNHLY, CDR2 FYNNEI.